A single sample is the source of the 29 T cell receptor beta chains below, sequenced in a study of molecular identifiers for immune sequencing clone quantification. One entry per CDR3 protein results from TCRdb running MiXCR on the PCR reads. The table has 60,000 to 70,000 distinct CDR3 sequences, 15% to 20% seen once. Sequenced sample: naive CD8+ T cells from blood, with Jurkat cell RNA spiked in. Noted subset: FACS-sorted CD8+CD4-CCR7+CD45RA+ naive T cells. The receptors stem from a human donor in good health. Some libraries in this study had Jurkat cell RNA spiked in.

This clonotype appeared many times. V is TRBV20-1 and J is TRBJ1-4, with 10 bases aligning to TRBD1. V gave up 3 bases and J gave up 1 base; unmatched junction bases: 5. Germline CDR1 DFQATT, CDR2 SNEGSKA (reference sequence). The CDR3 covers 16 residues. CDR3 in amino acids: CSASPGQGETNEKLFF. CDR3 nucleotide sequence: TGCAGTGCTAGCCCAGGACAGGGGGAAACTAATGAAAAACTGTTTTTT.

This clonotype occurred a few times. V and J are TRBV3-1 and TRBJ2-1; 7 positions match TRBD2. Germline CDR1 reads LGHDT; CDR2 reads YNNKEL (reference sequence). V gave up 1 base and J gave up 4 bases; unmatched junction bases: 4. The CDR3 runs 15 residues. CDR3 DNA sequence: TGTGCCAGCAGCCAAGCCCTAGCGGCGTACAATGAGCAGTTCTTC. Amino acids: CASSQALAAYNEQFF.

This clonotype was recorded at least ten times. The rearrangement uses TRBV13 and TRBJ2-7; 12 bases match TRBD2. After removal of 3 bases from V and 3 bases from J, the junction contained 3 bases not matched to a gene. CDR1 is PRHDT, CDR2 FYEKMQ, per germline (reference sequence). CDR3 size: 15 residues. Here the CDR3 reads CASSFATSGSYEQYF. CDR3 nucleotides: TGTGCCAGCAGCTTTGCGACTAGCGGGAGCTACGAGCAGTACTTC.

This clonotype was seen at least ten times. As DNA, the CDR3 is TGTGCCATCAGTGAGTCGAAGTTGGGGTATAACACCGGGGAGCTGTTTTTT. Amino acid sequence: CAISESKLGYNTGELFF. The chain combines TRBV10-3 with TRBJ2-2; D uncertain. Germline CDR1 and CDR2: ENHRY and SYGVKD. The CDR3 covers 17 residues. V was shortened by 0 bases and J by 2 bases, with 13 bases between the two germline ends.

This clonotype was observed at least ten times. The chain is built from TRBV29-1 and TRBJ2-7; TRBD1 might be the D (7 bases). The germline CDR1 and CDR2 sequences are SQVTM and ANQGSEA. This CDR3 comprises 15 residues. V was shortened by 1 base and J by 0 bases, with 13 bases between the two germline ends. CDR3 loop: CSVEGGDRSSYEQYF. The CDR3 DNA reads as TGCAGCGTTGAAGGCGGGGACAGAAGCTCCTACGAGCAGTACTTC.

The table lists this clonotype with many counts. The chain recombines TRBV19 with TRBJ2-3; D may match TRBD1 or TRBD2 (5 bases each). The CDR3 length is 15 residues. Germline-derived CDR1 and CDR2 are LNHDA and SQIVND (reference sequence). V lost 3 bases to trimming and J lost 4 bases, with 14 bases between them. CDR3 sequence: CASSIFGGSADTQYF. DNA for the CDR3: TGTGCCAGTAGTATTTTTGGGGGTTCCGCAGATACGCAGTATTTT.

This clonotype was picked up many times. The chain recombines TRBV14 with TRBJ1-1; TRBD1 might be the D (5 bases). The CDR3 spans 13 residues. Germline CDR1 is SGHDN and CDR2 is FVKESK. The V end lost 4 bases, the J end lost 8 bases, and 14 bases lay between the germline ends. The CDR3 nucleotides read TGTGCCAGCAGCCTACCATCGGGGGTCGAAGCTTTCTTT. It specifies CASSLPSGVEAFF.

This clonotype was detected many times. The gene calls are TRBV7-9 and TRBJ2-5; a possible D gene is TRBD2 (6 bases). V dropped 4 bases and J dropped 5 bases, with 14 bases sitting between them. Germline CDR1 reads SEHNR; CDR2 reads FQNEAQ (reference sequence). The CDR3 has 14 residues. CDR3 in amino acids: CASSSPAGAETQYF. The CDR3 coding sequence is TGTGCCAGCAGCTCCCCAGCGGGCGCGGAGACCCAGTACTTC.

By share, this clonotype counts as medium-sized. J is TRBJ2-3 and V is TRBV4-1, with 11 bases identical to TRBD2. The CDR3 is 16 amino acids. Germline V gene sequence: CDR1 MGHRA, CDR2 YSYEKL. Trimming took 4 bases from V and 7 from J; bases not matched to a gene: 10. DNA of the CDR3: TGCGCCAGCAGCCCTAGAACTAGCGGGAGTTTATATACGCAGTATTTT. Translation: CASSPRTSGSLYTQYF.

Of note for this clonotype: A much larger clone differs by one base, so this may be a read error. Because the CDR3 is missing its conserved closing phenylalanine or tryptophan, this is likely a read error. This chain links TRBV19 with TRBJ2-7; possibly TRBD1 or TRBD2 for D (5 bases each). The CDR3 loop spans 16 amino acids. In germline, CDR1 is LNHDA, CDR2 SQIVND (reference sequence). Trimming left V 3 bases short and J 7 bases short, with 22 bases between. The CDR3 nucleotides read TGTGCCAGTAGTATGGAATCATGGGGGAGCCTTCGAGAGCAGTACTGC. Protein sequence: CASSMESWGSLREQYC.

There are many counts of this clonotype. This chain uses TRBV6-2 or TRBV6-3 with TRBJ1-1, with 7 nucleotides matching TRBD1. V shed 6 bases and J 4 bases; nucleotides not matched to a gene: 8. The CDR3 contains 14 residues. Germline assignment: CDR1 MNHEY and CDR2 SVGEGT. This CDR3 reads CASRPGGPGTEAFF. Written as DNA, the CDR3 is TGTGCCAGCAGACCAGGGGGTCCGGGCACTGAAGCTTTCTTT.

This clonotype was seen at least ten times. The chain employs TRBV10-2 and TRBJ2-3, with 11 bases lining up with TRBD2. The CDR3 extends over 15 amino acids. Per germline, CDR1 WSHSY and CDR2 SAAADI. J lost 5 bases, V lost 8 bases, and 9 bases had no gene match. The CDR3 is CASLETSGNRDTQYF. DNA of the CDR3: TGCGCCAGCCTCGAGACTAGCGGGAATCGAGATACGCAGTATTTT.

As concerns this clonotype: The junction shows a germline mismatch at one end, possibly a read error. This chain's CDR3 is CSVEGLAFANEQLF. The CDR3 nucleotides are TGCAGCGTTGAGGGACTAGCTTTTGCCAATGAGCAGCTCTTC. The V and J genes are TRBV29-1 and TRBJ2-1; TRBD2 agrees at 9 bases. The CDR3 runs 14 residues. The germline CDR1 and CDR2 sequences are SQVTM and ANQGSEA.

A remark on this clonotype: At one end, the junction sequence differs from germline, possibly due to a read error. This chain joins TRBV12-3 or TRBV12-4 and TRBJ2-7, with D possibly TRBD2 on 5 matching bases. The CDR3 is 12 residues long. The CDR3 DNA sequence: TGTGCCAGCAGTTTAAGAGGGAGCGAGCAGTGCTTC. Its protein product is CASSLRGSEQCF.

This clonotype was observed at least ten times. V gene TRBV2 combines with J gene TRBJ2-3; D may be TRBD2 (6 bases). The CDR3 has 15 residues. Looked up from germline, CDR1 is SNHLY and CDR2 is FYNNEI. The V end was cut by 8 bases, the J end by 0 bases, with 15 bases between. The CDR3 loop reads CASGGAAGSTDTQYF. The CDR3 DNA reads TGTGCCAGCGGAGGCGCGGCGGGAAGCACAGATACGCAGTATTTT.

This clonotype was picked up a small number of times. V is TRBV7-3 and J is TRBJ1-1; D possibly corresponds to TRBD1 (5 bases). This CDR3 has 16 amino acids. Per the germline V gene, CDR1 is SGHTA and CDR2 is FQGTGA. Trimming pared 5 bases from V and 1 base from J, leaving 17 bases between. The CDR3 DNA sequence: TGTGCCAGCAGCCACGGGGCAGGGCTGGGGAACACTGAAGCTTTCTTT. Translation gives CASSHGAGLGNTEAFF. The full variable domain, its missing parts supplied by reference TRBV7-3 and TRBJ1-1, is GAGVSQTPSNKVTEKGKYVELRCDPISGHTALYWYRQSLGQGPEFLIYFQGTGAADDSGLPNDRFFAVRPEGSVSTLKIQRTERGDSAVYLCASSHGAGLGNTEAFFGQGTRLTVV.

Comments on this clonotype: Being one base from a much bigger clone, this may be a read error. V and J are TRBV28 and TRBJ2-7; 7 nucleotides align to TRBD2. This CDR3 comprises 17 residues. Germline CDR1 reads MDHEN; CDR2 reads SYDVKM. J lost 4 bases, V lost 6 bases, and 18 bases had no gene match. As DNA, the CDR3 is TGTGCCAGCAGGTTGCAGTCGTTGGGAGGGCTGGTGTACGAGCAGTACTTC. Its protein is CASRLQSLGGLVYEQYF. Full variable domain (remainder filled in from reference TRBV28 and TRBJ2-7): DVKVTQSSRYLVKRTGEKVFLECVQDMDHENMFWYRQDPGLGLRLIYFSYDVKMKEKGDIPEGYSVSREKKERFSLILESASTNQTSMYLCASRLQSLGGLVYEQYFGPGTRLTVT.

The chain links TRBV7-6 to TRBJ2-1, with 9 bases identical to TRBD2. The V gene's germline CDR1 is SGHVS and CDR2 FNYEAQ. V was pared by 0 bases and J by 10 bases, with 16 bases of the junction left unmatched. The CDR3 is 18 residues long. The CDR3 nucleotides read TGTGCCAGCAGCTTAGCCAAACCGAGGCGGGAGGGCCAAGGGGAGCAGTTCTTC. The encoded protein is CASSLAKPRREGQGEQFF.

The sample holds a few counts of this clonotype. This clone may be a read error of a much larger clone one base away. The chain recombines TRBV2 with TRBJ2-1, with 12 positions matching TRBD2. Germline CDR1 SNHLY, CDR2 FYNNEI. The CDR3 extends over 15 amino acids. The CDR3 spells CACRGRTSGINEQFF. The CDR3 bases are TGTGCCTGCAGAGGAAGGACTAGCGGGATCAATGAGCAGTTCTTC.

As for this clonotype: This may be a read error: a much more frequent sequence differs by one nucleotide. The rearrangement joins TRBV7-6 to TRBJ1-1; 7 bases fit TRBD1. The CDR3 runs to 13 residues. CDR1 and CDR2 (germline): SGHVS, FNYEAQ. The CDR3 sequence is CASGLRDSTEAFF. The CDR3 region has the DNA TGTGCCAGCGGCTTACGGGACAGCACTGAAGCTTTCTTT. The entire variable domain, with the rest obtained from reference TRBV7-6 and TRBJ1-1, is as follows: GAGVSQSPRYKVTKRGQDVALRCDPISGHVSLYWYRQALGQGPEFLTYFNYEAQQDKSGLPNDRFSAERPEGSISTLTIQRTEQRDSAMYRCASGLRDSTEAFFGQGTRLTVV.

There are many counts of this clonotype. This sequence joins TRBV27 and TRBJ1-4; D might be TRBD1 (6 bases). Germline assignment: CDR1 MNHEY and CDR2 SMNVEV (reference sequence). The V end lost 4 bases, the J end lost 5 bases, and 17 bases lay between the germline ends. This CDR3 region has 16 residues. CDR3 amino acids: CASSSDGTSTNEKLFF. In DNA form, the CDR3 reads TGTGCCAGCAGTTCCGACGGGACAAGCACAAATGAAAAACTGTTTTTT.

Concerning this clonotype: This may arise from a read error, as a much more abundant clone is one base away. CDR3 nucleotide sequence: TGTGCCAGCAGGGGGGGGGCGAACACTAAAGCTTTCTTT. Protein product: CASRGGANTKAFF. The chain couples TRBV7-8 to TRBJ1-1; maybe TRBD1 (6 bases). This CDR3 is built from 13 residues. Germline CDR1 SGHVS, CDR2 FQNEAQ.

This clonotype was recorded at least ten times. The genes are TRBV7-8 and TRBJ2-7, with TRBD2 matching 8 bases. This CDR3 spans 13 amino acids. The J segment lost 6 bases and the V segment lost 5 bases, leaving 6 bases of the junction unmatched. Germline lookup yields CDR1 SGHVS and CDR2 FQNEAQ. The chain's CDR3 is CASSTRLAGEQYF. CDR3 sequence (DNA): TGTGCCAGCAGCACAAGGCTAGCGGGCGAGCAGTACTTC.

The chain uses TRBV4-3 and TRBJ2-7; D perhaps matches TRBD1 (9 bases). Germline values: CDR1 LGHNA, CDR2 YSLEER. Deletions cut 0 bases from V and 2 bases from J, with 17 bases between. The CDR3 extends over 17 amino acids. CDR3 DNA: TGCGCCAGCAGCCAAGATAGCGGGACAGGGTATCCCTACGAGCAGTACTTC. Translated, it gives CASSQDSGTGYPYEQYF.

Ten or more counts support this clonotype. CDR3 sequence: CASSLGQGAYTYNEQFF. The CDR3 DNA sequence: TGTGCCAGCAGCTTAGGGCAGGGGGCTTATACCTACAATGAGCAGTTCTTC. V gene TRBV7-6 combines with J gene TRBJ2-1; 8 bases line up with TRBD1. CDR3 size: 17 residues. V trimming: 1 base; J trimming: 2 bases; junction bases outside the gene matches: 7. Looked up from germline, CDR1 is SGHVS and CDR2 is FNYEAQ. Full variable domain (rest looked up from reference TRBV7-6 and TRBJ2-1): GAGVSQSPRYKVTKRGQDVALRCDPISGHVSLYWYRQALGQGPEFLTYFNYEAQQDKSGLPNDRFSAERPEGSISTLTIQRTEQRDSAMYRCASSLGQGAYTYNEQFFGPGTRLTVL.

In its sample, this clonotype was seen many times. This chain joins TRBV29-1 and TRBJ2-2; D uncertain. The V end was cut by 7 bases, the J end by 0 bases, with 9 bases between. CDR3 size: 13 residues. The germline CDR1 and CDR2 sequences are SQVTM and ANQGSEA. The DNA for the CDR3 is TGCAGCGCTCTCTTGTCGAACACCGGGGAGCTGTTTTTT. The encoded protein is CSALLSNTGELFF.

This clonotype was seen repeatedly, ten times or more. The chain employs TRBV29-1 and TRBJ2-1, with 7 bases lining up with TRBD1. The ends lost 7 bases at V and 5 bases at J; junction bases unmatched: 14. CDR1 is SQVTM and CDR2 is ANQGSEA in the germline V gene. The CDR3 sequence is 15 residues long. The CDR3 DNA is TGCAGCGCCGGAATCAGACAGGGAGACAACAATGAGCAGTTCTTC. Translating gives CSAGIRQGDNNEQFF.

This clonotype appeared many times. The genes are TRBV4-1 and TRBJ2-7; 11 positions match TRBD2. J lost 5 bases, V lost 4 bases, and 7 bases had no gene match. The germline gives CDR1 MGHRA, CDR2 YSYEKL. The CDR3 has 15 residues. The DNA of the CDR3 is TGCGCCAGCAGCCTCGGAACTAGCGGGAGCGACGAGCAGTACTTC. The encoded protein is CASSLGTSGSDEQYF.

This clonotype came up many times. The chain carries TRBV20-1 and TRBJ2-1, with 9 bases fitting TRBD1. CDR3 size: 16 residues. V gave up 1 base and J gave up 3 bases; unmatched junction bases: 7. Looked up from germline, CDR1 is DFQATT and CDR2 is SNEGSKA (reference sequence). CDR3 region: CSARGRDRANYNEQFF. The CDR3 DNA sequence: TGCAGTGCTAGAGGTCGGGACAGGGCAAACTACAATGAGCAGTTCTTC.